Listed here is a single T cell receptor beta chain. A few counts support this clone. No cognate antigen has been identified for it. Within one base of it there is no much larger clone, and no base qualities were kept. All of the isolated RNA was reverse transcribed with the High Capacity cDNA Reverse Transcription Kit, so expressed TCRB transcripts were sequenced. Deep immunoSEQ sequencing was performed on naive, central memory and regulatory T cell samples, with an average of around 3.5 million total reads per sample. Sorted cells were lysed in RLT buffer and RNA was extracted with DNase-treated RNeasy Micro or Mini kits, depending on cell number. Each cell subset was processed on its own to prevent cross-contamination, while patient and healthy donor samples were processed together. Using the immunoSEQ multiplex PCR, TCRB sequences were amplified from cDNA into 87-bp fragments spanning the CDR3 region. The amplicons were sequenced using the Illumina HiSeq platform. Regarding the original processing steps: Synthetic template baselines were used to correct PCR bias computationally, reads within Hamming distance 2 were collapsed, and singletons that could not be merged were discarded. Reads were aligned to IMGT to assign V, D and J genes, CDR3 length, and insertions or deletions at six rearrangement sites. Within each subset, clonotype counts were normalized to the number of sorted cells before true diversity and Gini coefficients were calculated with the tcR R package. Repertoire sharing was quantified using the overlap coefficient calculated on TCRB nucleotide sequences. Out-of-frame TCRB sequences from naive cells were analyzed to stand in for the pre-selection repertoire. The table comes from immuneACCESS by way of TCRdb, which keeps in-frame sequences with V and J called. Part of the clones is missing from these tables; in studies checked, under half for an unresolved V gene and the rest for unknown reasons. The DNA was the basis for D and trimming; V, J and clone size are from that table. The table for this sample lists 600,000 or so clones; over 10% of them were counted only once. More than 0.1% of the sample lies in the top ten.

V was cut back by 4 bases and J by 6 bases, leaving a gap of 12 bases between them. The germline V gene (reference sequence) yields LNHDA for CDR1 and SQIVND for CDR2. The CDR3 runs 13 residues from the cysteine to the phenylalanine. This entry keeps only the CDR3 DNA: 39 bases, framed from base 1. Each donor gave one peripheral blood draw, around 0.12 L on average, collected into heparinised tubes. A BD FACSAria II and a panel including CD45RO, CCR7, CD25, CD127, CD95 and CD27 were used to sort naive, central memory, regulatory and stem cell-like memory CD4+ T cells. A purity above 95% was achieved for all sorted populations. PBMCs were isolated right away by Lymphoprep density gradient centrifugation and were stained directly, without culture. So that batch effects would be minimized, each experiment stained and sorted samples in pairs, pairing one healthy donor with one patient. The sample is drawn from a study of beta chain features in type 1 diabetes (dated by TCRdb to the late 2010s). Background on the whole study: No differences in mean age, gender distribution, total cell number or subset yield were found between patients and healthy donors. A total of about 100 million sorted cells were examined across all samples, and RNA yield correlated strongly with the number of cells per subset. In the study, recently diagnosed type 1 diabetes patients and matched healthy donors were compared on the TCRB repertoires of their sorted circulating CD4+ T cell subsets. Regulatory and stem cell-like memory subsets were isolated from only 8 patients and 8 healthy donors, whereas naive and central memory subsets came from all 30 or so donors.

Beyond this particular receptor, the publication reports: Because small numbers of individuals were included in the HLA sub-analyses, any influence of HLA type on TCRB rearrangement was left unresolved. In all four CD4+ subsets, TCRB CDR3 length was moderately but significantly shorter in type 1 diabetes patients. Naive, central memory and regulatory TCRB repertoires appeared more similar among patients than among healthy donors. Fewer insertions and more nucleotide deletions at VDJ recombination sites were observed in patients with type 1 diabetes, implying thymic rearrangement abnormalities. PCR may preferentially amplify shorter templates, but because patient and control samples were amplified and corrected together, any resulting skew would affect both groups equally. Because cDNA was sequenced instead of genomic DNA, highly expressing activated cells could be over-represented, though the groups showed no difference in activation or CD3 levels.

The sequence came from a man aged 25-45 years with type 1 diabetes. This chain is built from TRBV19 and TRBJ1-2; TRBD1 might be the D gene, on 5 matching bases. The sample was naive CD4+ T cells from blood. Read against the paper, the sample's cell subset or site label means: true naive CD4+ T cells. CDR3 reads: CASSSVQGNGYTF. The DNA sequence reads TGTGCCAGTAGTAGTGTGCAGGGTAATGGCTACACCTTC.